This T cell receptor (beta chain) was profiled in a study of blood T cell repertoires in COVID-19. Study information: The samples span acute and convalescent COVID-19 from the United States, Italy and Spain.

As processed by the authors: Reference gene primers were amplified, and this amplification served to estimate nucleated cell counts. The protocol was immunoSEQ multiplex PCR, while the TCRdb copy is restricted to in-frame clones and leaves out a portion. That table gives V, J and clone size, and the DNA gave D and trimming. The profile covers just over 300,000 clones, with 75% to 90% appearing a single time and roughly 2% taken by the ten largest. The CDR3 runs to 15 residues. Germline values: CDR1 SGHVS, CDR2 FQNEAQ. V shed 5 bases and J shed 5 bases, with 18 bases lying between them. Living in 24 US areas, the participants were between 18 and 89 years of age. Before being deemed recovered, Cohort 3 donors had two negative PCRs, clearance, or symptom resolution.

The sample taken for sequencing was PBMCs or T cells enriched from blood (not recorded which). The origin of this receptor is a man between 25 and 39 years old who had recovered from COVID-19. The V and J genes are TRBV7-8 and TRBJ1-1, with D maybe TRBD1 (5 bases). The CDR3 is CASSISVAGVTEAFF. The CDR3 bases are TGTGCCAGCAGCATTAGCGTGGCGGGGGTAACTGAAGCTTTCTTT.